This TCR beta chain came from a study of blood T cells in healthy people across ages. With respect to this clonotype: Its cognate antigen is unknown.

Germline V lookup: CDR1 SEHNR, CDR2 FQNEAQ (reference sequence). The CDR3 spans 15 residues. V was shortened by 1 base and J by 0 bases, with 7 bases between the two germline ends. Study outcomes and limitations: PBMCs were not sorted, which prevented a conclusive comparison of naive versus antigen-experienced cells.

A second PCR, run for roughly 6 to 11 cycles, used a sample-barcoded 5' primer plus a J-beta primer mix. In TCRdb, the 5' RACE reads were re-called with MiXCR into one record per CDR3 protein. The repertoire consists of 700,000 or so distinct CDR3 sequences, with about 20% occurring once and the leading ten covering approximately 20%. Input material: blood. The source of this sequence is a man in his 70s in good health. The chain is built from TRBV7-9 and TRBJ1-5; D is ambiguous. The CDR3 region is CASSLGASSNQPQHF. CDR3 in DNA: TGTGCCAGCAGCTTAGGAGCGTCTAGCAATCAGCCCCAGCATTTT.